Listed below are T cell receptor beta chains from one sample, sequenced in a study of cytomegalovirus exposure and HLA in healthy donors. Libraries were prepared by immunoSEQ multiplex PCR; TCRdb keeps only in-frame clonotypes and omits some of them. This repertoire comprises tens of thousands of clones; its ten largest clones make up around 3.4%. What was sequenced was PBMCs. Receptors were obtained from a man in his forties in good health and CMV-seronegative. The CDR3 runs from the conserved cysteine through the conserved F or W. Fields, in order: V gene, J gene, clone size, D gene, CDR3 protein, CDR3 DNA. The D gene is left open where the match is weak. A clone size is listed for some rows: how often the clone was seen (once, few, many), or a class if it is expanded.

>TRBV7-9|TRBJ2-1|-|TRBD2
CASSLPPRLAGGRNEQFF
TGTGCCAGCAGCTTACCCCCTCGACTAGCGGGAGGGCGAAATGAGCAGTTCTTC
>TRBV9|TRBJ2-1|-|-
CASSISDYPYNEQFF
TGTGCCAGCAGCATTTCCGACTACCCTTACAATGAGCAGTTCTTC
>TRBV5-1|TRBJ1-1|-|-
CASSLVGGPVTEAFF
TGCGCCAGCAGCTTGGTCGGGGGGCCTGTCACTGAAGCTTTCTTT
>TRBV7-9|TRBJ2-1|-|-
CASSPRVGESSYNEQFF
TGTGCCAGCAGCCCCCGGGTGGGAGAGAGCTCCTACAATGAGCAGTTCTTC
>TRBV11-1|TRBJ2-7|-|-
CASSPSLYEQYF
TGTGCCAGCAGTCCCTCTCTTTACGAGCAGTACTTC
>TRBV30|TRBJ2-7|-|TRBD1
CAWSVPPAGGRVMGQYF
TGTGCCTGGAGTGTACCCCCCGCAGGGGGTCGTGTTATGGGGCAGTACTTC
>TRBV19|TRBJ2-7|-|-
CASSLRESDIYEQYF
TGTGCCAGTAGTCTGAGAGAGAGCGATATCTACGAGCAGTACTTC
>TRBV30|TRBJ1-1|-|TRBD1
CAWRNRGGSTEAFF
TGTGCCTGGAGAAACAGGGGTGGGAGCACTGAAGCTTTCTTT
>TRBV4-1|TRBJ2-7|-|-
CASSQVDRTAYEQYF
TGCGCCAGCAGCCAAGTAGACAGAACCGCCTACGAGCAGTACTTC
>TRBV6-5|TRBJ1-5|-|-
CASSSTPGQPQHF
TGTGCCAGCAGTTCTACCCCAGGTCAGCCCCAGCATTTT
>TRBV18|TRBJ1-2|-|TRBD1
CASSPDRVEVRGYTF
TGTGCCAGCTCCCCTGACAGGGTTGAGGTTCGGGGCTACACCTTC
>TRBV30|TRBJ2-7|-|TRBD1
CAWARQGLYEQYF
TGTGCCTGGGCCAGACAGGGCCTCTACGAGCAGTACTTC
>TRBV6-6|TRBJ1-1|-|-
CASRQGEAFF
TGTGCCAGCAGGCAGGGAGAAGCTTTCTTT
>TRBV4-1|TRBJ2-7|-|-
CASSPETSSYEQYF
TGCGCCAGCAGCCCAGAGACAAGCTCCTACGAGCAGTACTTC
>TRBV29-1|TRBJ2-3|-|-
CSVDRVGTDTQYF
TGCAGCGTTGACAGGGTCGGCACAGATACGCAGTATTTT
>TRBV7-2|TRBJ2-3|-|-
CASSLVGETDTQYF
TGTGCCAGCAGCTTAGTCGGGGAGACAGATACGCAGTATTTT
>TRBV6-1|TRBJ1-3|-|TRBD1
CASSVDGQGFSGNTIYF
TGTGCCAGCAGTGTCGACGGACAGGGTTTCTCTGGAAACACCATATATTTT
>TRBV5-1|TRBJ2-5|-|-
CASSPTATYQETQYF
TGCGCCAGCAGCCCGACAGCGACATACCAAGAGACCCAGTACTTC
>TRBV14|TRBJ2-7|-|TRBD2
CASSRLSGSGYEQYF
TGTGCCAGCAGCCGACTTAGCGGGAGTGGGTACGAGCAGTACTTC
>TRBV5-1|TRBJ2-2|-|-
CASSLQGAGELFF
TGCGCCAGCAGCCTACAGGGAGCCGGGGAGCTGTTTTTT
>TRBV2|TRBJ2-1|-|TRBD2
CASSESGSSYNEQFF
TGTGCCAGCAGTGAGAGCGGGAGCTCCTACAATGAGCAGTTCTTC
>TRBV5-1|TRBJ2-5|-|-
CASRGEETQYF
TGCGCCAGCAGAGGGGAAGAGACCCAGTACTTC
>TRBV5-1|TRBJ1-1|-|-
CASSFGGGTEAFF
TGCGCCAGCAGCTTTGGGGGAGGGACTGAAGCTTTCTTT
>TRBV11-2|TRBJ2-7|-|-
CASSLFSGGPREQYF
TGTGCCAGCAGCCTGTTTTCCGGGGGACCTCGCGAGCAGTACTTC
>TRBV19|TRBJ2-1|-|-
CASSILGGYSSDNEQFF
TGTGCCAGTAGTATACTCGGGGGATATTCCTCCGACAATGAGCAGTTCTTC
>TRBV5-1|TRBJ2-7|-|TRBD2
CASSLAGRAYEQYF
TGCGCCAGCAGCTTGGCCGGGAGGGCCTACGAGCAGTACTTC
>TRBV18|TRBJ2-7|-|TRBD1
CASSPPGQGASEQYF
TGTGCCAGCTCACCACCGGGACAGGGGGCCAGCGAGCAGTACTTC
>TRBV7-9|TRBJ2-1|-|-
CASSTDYREQFF
TGTGCCAGCAGTACGGACTATCGTGAGCAGTTCTTC
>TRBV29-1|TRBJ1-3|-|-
CSVASGTGNTIYF
TGCAGCGTTGCGTCAGGGACTGGAAACACCATATATTTT
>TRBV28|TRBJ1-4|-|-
CASSLQGANEKLFF
TGTGCCAGCAGTTTACAGGGCGCTAATGAAAAACTGTTTTTT
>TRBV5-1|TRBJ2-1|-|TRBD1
CASSLVGQGNYNEQFF
TGCGCCAGCAGCTTGGTGGGACAGGGAAATTACAATGAGCAGTTCTTC
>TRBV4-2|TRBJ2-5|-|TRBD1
CASSYDGIQDRGQETQYF
TGTGCCAGCAGTTACGACGGAATCCAGGACAGGGGTCAAGAGACCCAGTACTTC
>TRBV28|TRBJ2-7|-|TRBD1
CASSLARGKWYEQYF
TGTGCCAGCAGTTTAGCCAGGGGGAAGTGGTACGAGCAGTACTTC
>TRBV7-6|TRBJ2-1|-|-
CASSLFTSRSYNEQFF
TGTGCCAGCAGCTTATTTACTAGCCGCTCCTACAATGAGCAGTTCTTC
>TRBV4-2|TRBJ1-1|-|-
CASSQDSARNTEAFF
TGTGCCAGCAGCCAAGATTCGGCTAGGAACACTGAAGCTTTCTTT
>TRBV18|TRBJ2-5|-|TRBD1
CASSRVGTAKETQYF
TGTGCCAGCTCACGAGTCGGGACAGCCAAAGAGACCCAGTACTTC
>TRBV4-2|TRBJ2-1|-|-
CASSQEASSDNEQFF
TGTGCCAGCAGCCAAGAAGCGAGCTCCGACAATGAGCAGTTCTTC
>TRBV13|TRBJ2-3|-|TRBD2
CASSPQKGLAVTDTQYF
TGTGCCAGCAGCCCTCAGAAGGGACTAGCGGTGACAGATACGCAGTATTTT
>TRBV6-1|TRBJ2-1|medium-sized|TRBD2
CASSELAGGYNEQFF
TGTGCCAGCAGTGAACTAGCGGGAGGGTACAATGAGCAGTTCTTC
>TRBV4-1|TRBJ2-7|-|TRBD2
CASSQASGYEQYF
TGCGCCAGCAGCCAAGCTAGCGGCTACGAGCAGTACTTC
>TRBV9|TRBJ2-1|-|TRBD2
CASSVELAVNNEQFF
TGTGCCAGCAGCGTAGAACTAGCGGTGAACAATGAGCAGTTCTTC
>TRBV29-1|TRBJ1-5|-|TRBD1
CSVRQGGQPQHF
TGCAGCGTCCGACAGGGCGGTCAGCCCCAGCATTTT
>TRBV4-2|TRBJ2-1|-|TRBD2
CASSQDSAGGPYNEQFF
TGTGCCAGCAGCCAAGATAGTGCGGGAGGGCCCTACAATGAGCAGTTCTTC
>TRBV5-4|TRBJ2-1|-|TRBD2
CASSPGLAGAGSGNEQFF
TGTGCCAGCAGCCCTGGACTAGCGGGAGCGGGCTCGGGCAATGAGCAGTTCTTC
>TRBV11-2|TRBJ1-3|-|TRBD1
CASSLDRGAGNTIYF
TGTGCCAGCAGCTTGGACAGGGGAGCCGGAAACACCATATATTTT
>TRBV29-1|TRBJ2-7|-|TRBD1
CSVERGQGANEQYF
TGCAGCGTTGAGAGGGGACAGGGGGCAAACGAGCAGTACTTC
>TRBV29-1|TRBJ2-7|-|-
CSVLGTGRSYEQYF
TGCAGCGTTTTGGGTACAGGCCGCTCCTACGAGCAGTACTTC
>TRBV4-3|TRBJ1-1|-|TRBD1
CASSEDRGDTEAFF
TGCGCCAGCAGCGAAGACAGGGGAGACACTGAAGCTTTCTTT
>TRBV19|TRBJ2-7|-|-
CASSVDRDYEQYF
TGTGCCAGTAGTGTGGACAGAGACTACGAGCAGTACTTC
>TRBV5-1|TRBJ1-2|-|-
CASSSGDGGYGYTF
TGCGCCAGCAGCTCGGGGGACGGAGGATATGGCTACACCTTC
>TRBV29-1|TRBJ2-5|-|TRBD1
CSAAGTGGLQETQYF
TGCAGCGCTGCAGGTACAGGGGGATTACAAGAGACCCAGTACTTC
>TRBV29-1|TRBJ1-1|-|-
CSVDRGRTEAFF
TGCAGCGTTGACAGGGGCAGGACTGAAGCTTTCTTT
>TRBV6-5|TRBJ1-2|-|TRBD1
CASRSNSGGFGYTF
TGTGCCAGCAGGTCGAATTCAGGGGGCTTTGGCTACACCTTC
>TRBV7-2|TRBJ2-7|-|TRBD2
CASSLVLGGRAGYEQYF
TGTGCCAGCAGCTTAGTACTCGGCGGGAGGGCCGGGTACGAGCAGTACTTC